A single T cell receptor (beta chain) is shown here with its context. Its target is not known. The sample belongs to a study of vaccination effects on CD4 cells after COVID-19. Background on the study: Sampling occurred a median 72 days post second dose, range 14 to 241. PBMC cultures contained 1.8 million or so cells per well, 10 IU/ml IL-2 and 10 ug/ml peptides.

V lost 5 bases to trimming and J lost 3 bases, with 7 bases between them. Germline V gene sequence: CDR1 SGHTA, CDR2 FQGNSA. The CDR3 sequence is 13 residues long. Culture proceeded for roughly ten days, and CD4+ T cells were then isolated. Each person got two doses of an mRNA SARS-CoV-2 vaccine, BNT162b2 or mRNA-1273. IL-2 medium took the place of half the medium on both days 3 and 7. Only in-frame clones appear in the TCRdb table, and some are missing; sequencing was by immunoSEQ multiplex PCR. The sample lists 40,000 to 50,000 clones, more than 65% seen once, with less than 10% in the top ten. The chain couples TRBV7-2 to TRBJ2-2; D not resolved. This clonotype was obtained from a human donor who received a COVID-19 vaccine. The starting material was CD4+ T cells from PBMCs cultured without peptide, obtained after COVID-19 vaccination. CDR3 nucleotide sequence: TGTGCCAGCAGCCAGACCTACACCGGGGAGCTGTTTTTT. The encoded protein is CASSQTYTGELFF.